The entry below describes one T cell receptor beta chain. The CDR3 contains 15 residues. V was clipped by 2 bases and J by 4 bases, with 15 bases between them. The V gene's germline CDR1 is SGHDT and CDR2 YYEEEE. This record belongs to a study of T cell responses to AZD1222 COVID-19 vaccine. Assay used: immunoSEQ multiplex PCR; TCRdb lists only in-frame clones, some missing. The sample carries around 99,000 clones, around 87% recorded once. The receptor was isolated from an adult who received the AZD1222 COVID-19 vaccine. The sample was peripheral blood, taken 28 days after the second AZD1222 dose. This chain uses TRBV5-6 with TRBJ1-2; D possibly corresponds to TRBD1 (5 bases). This CDR3 reads CASSLRDRPRYGYTF. In DNA form, the CDR3 reads TGTGCCAGCAGCTTACGAGACAGACCCCGCTATGGCTACACCTTC.